Below, 32 T cell receptor beta chains from the same sample are listed, as sequenced in a study of T-cell memory formation after mild COVID-19. Using its own MiXCR run on the 5' RACE reads, TCRdb lists one record per CDR3 protein. The sample lists 70,000 to 100,000 distinct CDR3 sequences, roughly 16% occurring once. Sequenced: PBMCs or a T cell subset sorted from them (not recorded which). The origin of the receptors is a man younger than 35 who had mild COVID-19 (a few samples of this study predate the infection). Cell type and time point are not known.

V gene TRBV15 combines with J gene TRBJ2-7; D is unclear. This CDR3 is 15 amino acids long. Germline CDR1 LNHNV, CDR2 YYDKDF (reference sequence). Trimming removed 0 bases from V and 1 base from J, with 10 bases in between. CDR3 amino acids: CATSRENMDSYEQYF. The CDR3 DNA reads TGTGCCACCAGCAGAGAGAACATGGATTCCTACGAGCAGTACTTC. Looking up the rest from reference TRBV15 and TRBJ2-7 gives the full variable domain: DAMVIQNPRYQVTQFGKPVTLSCSQTLNHNVMYWYQQKSSQAPKLLFHYYDKDFNNEADTPDNFQSRRPNTSFCFLDIRSPGLGDTAMYLCATSRENMDSYEQYFGPGTRLTVT.

V and J are TRBV5-1 and TRBJ1-6; D is unresolved. Trimming took 0 bases from V and 7 from J, leaving 11 bases between them. This CDR3 comprises 15 residues. Germline V gene data show CDR1 as SGHRS and CDR2 as YFSETQ. The CDR3 here is CASSLAGLGNSPLHF. The CDR3 bases are TGCGCCAGCAGCTTGGCCGGGTTGGGAAATTCACCCCTCCACTTT.

The chain recombines TRBV6-5 with TRBJ1-1, with TRBD1 matching 10 bases. J was trimmed by 5 bases and V by 2 bases; bases with no gene match: 8. Germline V gene lookup returns CDR1 MNHEY and CDR2 SVGAGI. This CDR3 comprises 16 residues. The CDR3 is CASSYRQGAWGTEAFF. CDR3 bases: TGTGCCAGCAGTTACAGACAGGGGGCATGGGGGACTGAAGCTTTCTTT.

This clonotype was observed a handful of times. As DNA, the CDR3 is TGTGCCAGCAGCAAGACAGGGGGCAACACCGGGGAGCTGTTTTTT. This gives the protein CASSKTGGNTGELFF. This chain uses TRBV7-3 with TRBJ2-2; 10 nucleotides line up with TRBD1. Germline lookup yields CDR1 SGHTA and CDR2 FQGTGA. Trimming took 5 bases from V and 2 from J; bases not matched to a gene: 2. This CDR3 spans 15 amino acids.

This clonotype was counted a few times. This rearrangement joins TRBV4-1 to TRBJ1-1; maybe TRBD1 (5 bases). Per the germline V gene, CDR1 is MGHRA and CDR2 is YSYEKL. The V end was cut by 2 bases, the J end by 0 bases, with 13 bases between. This CDR3 is 16 amino acids long. The CDR3 protein is CASSQLGTMMNTEAFF. Written as DNA, the CDR3 is TGCGCCAGCAGCCAACTCGGGACGATGATGAACACTGAAGCTTTCTTT.

The rearrangement joins TRBV3-1 to TRBJ1-1; D not resolved. The V gene's germline CDR1 is LGHDT and CDR2 YNNKEL (reference sequence). This CDR3 has 15 amino acids. V was cut by 0 bases and J by 5 bases, with 13 bases left in between. Written as DNA, the CDR3 is TGTGCCAGCAGCCAAGATTTGGTCGTTGGTACTGAAGCTTTCTTT. Translating gives CASSQDLVVGTEAFF.

The chain carries TRBV7-3 and TRBJ2-3, with a weak D call TRBD2 (6 bases). Germline loops: CDR1 SGHTA, CDR2 FQGTGA. V lost 6 bases, J lost 0 bases, and 13 bases lay in between. The CDR3 consists of 15 residues. CDR3 sequence reads: CASSPGDTSTDTQYF. In DNA, the CDR3 is TGTGCCAGCAGTCCGGGGGATACTAGCACAGATACGCAGTATTTT.

This clonotype was counted between two and nine times. The chain combines TRBV4-1 with TRBJ2-1; D might be TRBD1 (7 bases). Trimming removed 4 bases at V and 8 bases at J, with 15 bases between. From germline, CDR1 is MGHRA and CDR2 YSYEKL. The CDR3 sequence is 14 residues long. In nucleotides, the CDR3 is TGCGCCAGCAGCCTACGTCAGGGGGAGGATGAGCAGTTCTTC. Translating gives CASSLRQGEDEQFF.

This clonotype was found many times. The chain uses TRBV29-1 and TRBJ1-1, with D tentatively TRBD1 (5 bases). Germline CDR1 and CDR2: SQVTM and ANQGSEA. The CDR3 contains 15 residues. V was clipped by 0 bases and J by 8 bases, with 19 bases between them. CDR3 sequence: CSVEDRRDWGLEAFF. In nucleotides, the CDR3 is TGCAGCGTTGAAGATCGCCGGGACTGGGGTTTAGAAGCTTTCTTT.

This clonotype was seen more than once but under ten times. The V gene is TRBV7-9, the J gene TRBJ2-2; D is unresolved. The CDR3 is 15 residues long. Germline assignment: CDR1 SEHNR and CDR2 FQNEAQ (reference sequence). Trimming left V 4 bases short and J 2 bases short, with 11 bases between. The CDR3, as DNA: TGTGCCAGCAGCTCCTTTCGCACAAACACCGGGGAGCTGTTTTTT. It is translated as CASSSFRTNTGELFF.

The chain recombines TRBV7-9 with TRBJ2-1, with unresolved D. The CDR3 covers 13 residues. The germline CDR1 and CDR2 sequences are SEHNR and FQNEAQ (reference sequence). Trimming took 1 base from V and 10 from J, leaving 11 bases between them. In DNA, the CDR3 is TGTGCCAGCAGCTTAGTCGGATGGCCCGAGCAGTTCTTC. This gives the protein CASSLVGWPEQFF.

The chain has TRBV29-1 and TRBJ2-7, with a tentative D call TRBD1 (5 bases). Germline CDR1 SQVTM, CDR2 ANQGSEA. Trimming shortened V by 5 bases and J by 7 bases, and 12 bases separated the two germline ends. The CDR3 covers 11 residues. CDR3 coding DNA: TGCAGCGTTTCAAGGGGTGGGGAGCAGTACGTC. Its translation: CSVSRGGEQYV.

The chain uses TRBV29-1 and TRBJ2-1; D is unclear. The V gene's germline CDR1 is SQVTM and CDR2 ANQGSEA. The V end lost 7 bases, the J end lost 7 bases, and 8 bases lay between the germline ends. The CDR3 has 10 amino acids. The DNA of the CDR3 is TGCAGCGCCGAAGGGAATGAGCAGTTCTTC. Its protein product is CSAEGNEQFF.

The rearrangement uses TRBV12-3 or TRBV12-4 and TRBJ2-1; D gene ambiguous. V shed 5 bases and J shed 10 bases, with 15 bases lying between them. This CDR3 comprises 13 residues. The CDR3 spells CASSQLSDSEQFF. CDR3 DNA: TGTGCCAGCAGTCAACTCTCAGACTCAGAGCAGTTCTTC.

V gene TRBV7-6 combines with J gene TRBJ2-1; D unclear. V lost 0 bases, J lost 1 base, and 16 bases lay in between. This CDR3 comprises 18 residues. Germline CDR1 is SGHVS and CDR2 is FNYEAQ. CDR3 sequence (DNA): TGTGCCAGCAGCTTAGCGCAGAGTGCAGCACTTTCCTACAATGAGCAGTTCTTC. Its translation: CASSLAQSAALSYNEQFF.

This rearrangement joins TRBV28 to TRBJ1-2; D gene unclear. CDR3 size: 14 residues. Trimming stripped 3 bases from V and 3 bases from J, with 11 bases between. Germline V lookup: CDR1 MDHEN, CDR2 SYDVKM. CDR3 region: CASSLGFTDYGYTF. CDR3 nucleotides: TGTGCCAGCAGTTTGGGTTTTACGGACTATGGCTACACCTTC.

J is TRBJ2-1 and V is TRBV5-5; TRBD1 matches at 8 bases. The CDR3 runs to 15 residues. Germline V gene lookup returns CDR1 SGHKS and CDR2 YYEKEE (reference sequence). Trimming took 1 base from V and 10 from J; bases not matched to a gene: 10. For the CDR3, the DNA is TGTGCCAGCAGCTTGATCCGACAGGGGTTCTACGAGCAGTTCTTC. Translation: CASSLIRQGFYEQFF.

This clonotype was counted between two and nine times. CDR3 bases: TGTGCCAGCAGCGACTCTATTGGACCGAGCAATCAGCCCCAGCATTTT. Translating gives CASSDSIGPSNQPQHF. V is TRBV5-6 and J is TRBJ1-5; D gene ambiguous. This CDR3 region has 16 residues. Trimming stripped 4 bases from V and 1 base from J, with 15 bases between. Germline V gene data show CDR1 as SGHDT and CDR2 as YYEEEE.

This clonotype was recorded a few times. This chain uses TRBV10-3 with TRBJ2-5; a weak D match, TRBD2 (7 bases). The CDR3 has 15 residues. Germline V gene lookup returns CDR1 ENHRY and CDR2 SYGVKD. V lost 10 bases, J lost 4 bases, and 22 bases lay in between. The CDR3 protein is CATSGGPREGETQYF. The CDR3 bases are TGTGCCACCTCCGGGGGGCCAAGGGAGGGAGAGACCCAGTACTTC.

The genes are TRBV4-3 and TRBJ1-2, with D tentatively TRBD1 (5 bases). Germline V lookup: CDR1 LGHNA, CDR2 YSLEER. Trimming removed 4 bases from V and 4 bases from J, with 10 bases in between. This CDR3 has 13 residues. CDR3 sequence: CASSPSGGYGYTF. The CDR3 DNA follows: TGCGCCAGCAGCCCGTCCGGGGGCTATGGCTACACCTTC.

The genes are TRBV7-6 and TRBJ2-3; D is possibly TRBD1 (6 bases). The CDR3 runs to 16 residues. CDR1 is SGHVS and CDR2 is FNYEAQ in the germline V gene. The V and J ends lost 4 bases and 4 bases respectively, with 18 bases between them. Here the CDR3 reads CASSSPGVLMSDTQYF. CDR3 coding DNA: TGTGCCAGCAGCTCCCCAGGGGTTCTAATGTCAGATACGCAGTATTTT.

The sample holds a few counts of this clonotype. The V call is TRBV10-3, the J call TRBJ2-7; unclear D gene. The CDR3 spans 13 residues. Germline loops: CDR1 ENHRY, CDR2 SYGVKD. V was pared by 5 bases and J by 2 bases, with 10 bases between. CDR3 protein: CAISNSRPYEQYF. The CDR3 DNA sequence: TGTGCCATCAGTAACAGCCGACCCTACGAGCAGTACTTC.

This clonotype appeared a few times. The chain uses TRBV7-7 and TRBJ2-1; 7 bases match TRBD1. The CDR3 length is 14 residues. V lost 5 bases, J lost 4 bases, and 5 bases stayed unmatched. Germline values: CDR1 SSHAT, CDR2 FNYEAQ (reference sequence). CDR3 DNA sequence: TGTGCCAGCAGCGCGACAGGGCGGTACAATGAGCAGTTCTTC. Translation gives CASSATGRYNEQFF.

V is TRBV27 and J is TRBJ2-3, with D unclear. Trimming cost V 5 bases and J 5 bases, with 17 bases left between them. Germline V lookup: CDR1 MNHEY, CDR2 SMNVEV (reference sequence). The CDR3 consists of 15 residues. CDR3 sequence (DNA): TGTGCCAGCAGTCCCGAGAACAGCTGGGGAGATACGCAGTATTTT. This translates into CASSPENSWGDTQYF.

The CDR3 sequence: CASSEAGEQFF. CDR3 nucleotide sequence: TGTGCCAGCAGTGAGGCGGGGGAGCAGTTCTTC. The chain recombines TRBV6-1 with TRBJ2-1, with a possible D match to TRBD2 (6 bases). The ends were cut back, 3 bases at V and 10 bases at J, with 7 bases in the middle. Looked up from germline, CDR1 is MNHNS and CDR2 is SASEGT. CDR3 length: 11 amino acids.

This clonotype appeared a few times. This rearrangement joins TRBV6-5 to TRBJ2-2; 7 bases agree with TRBD2. This CDR3 has 16 residues. In germline, CDR1 is MNHEY, CDR2 SVGAGI. Trimming cost V 2 bases and J 3 bases; bases outside gene matches: 6. CDR3 sequence (DNA): TGTGCCAGCAGTTACGGCCTTCGGGGGGACACCGGGGAGCTGTTTTTT. Translation: CASSYGLRGDTGELFF.

In its sample, this clonotype was seen a few times. This chain links TRBV23-1 with TRBJ2-2, with D tentatively TRBD1 (5 bases). TRBV23-1 is noted as an ORF with a role that remains uncertain. This CDR3 comprises 18 residues. V was trimmed by 3 bases and J by 6 bases, leaving 23 bases between them. CDR3 sequence reads: CASSHLQDGRASAGELFF. The DNA of the CDR3 is TGCGCCAGCAGTCACCTTCAGGACGGCAGGGCCTCGGCCGGGGAGCTGTTTTTT.

The V gene is TRBV7-2, the J gene TRBJ2-3; tentatively, D is TRBD2 (6 bases). Between the trimmed V and J ends, which lost 1 base and 6 bases, there was a span of 11 bases. This CDR3 has 14 residues. Germline V CDR1 and CDR2: SGHTA, FQGNSA. CDR3 amino acids: CASSLVLSGDTQYF. In nucleotides, the CDR3 is TGTGCCAGCAGCTTAGTTCTCAGCGGGGATACGCAGTATTTT.

This clonotype has only a few counts. This chain connects TRBV4-3 to TRBJ1-1; D not resolved. Trimming left V 1 base short and J 4 bases short, with 7 bases between. CDR1 is LGHNA, CDR2 YSLEER, per germline. CDR3 length: 13 amino acids. The CDR3 DNA reads TGCGCCAGCAGCCAAGTCCGCAGCACTGAAGCTTTCTTT. It specifies CASSQVRSTEAFF.

This clonotype was seen only a few times. The rearrangement uses TRBV15 and TRBJ1-2, with D unresolved. Germline assignment: CDR1 LNHNV and CDR2 YYDKDF (reference sequence). The CDR3 contains 17 residues. The germline V and J ends were trimmed by 0 bases and 4 bases, with 18 bases remaining between them. The DNA of the CDR3 is TGTGCCACCAGCAGAGATAGATCCACAATCCCTATCTATGGCTACACCTTC. This sequence encodes CATSRDRSTIPIYGYTF.

The chain uses TRBV20-1 and TRBJ2-1; 7 nucleotides agree with TRBD1. The germline CDR1 and CDR2 sequences are DFQATT and SNEGSKA (reference sequence). The CDR3 contains 15 residues. V was clipped by 0 bases and J by 10 bases; unmatched bases: 12. CDR3 amino acids: CSARDLQGEIGEQFF. The CDR3, as DNA: TGCAGTGCTAGAGATCTGCAGGGGGAAATAGGGGAGCAGTTCTTC.

This clonotype was counted a few times. The V call is TRBV7-8, the J call TRBJ2-3; D is unclear. This CDR3 is built from 12 residues. Trimming removed 7 bases from V and 2 bases from J, with 7 bases in between. CDR1 is SGHVS, CDR2 FQNEAQ, per germline. The CDR3 here is CASKPPTDTQYF. The CDR3 nucleotides are TGTGCCAGCAAACCCCCCACAGATACGCAGTATTTT.